This passage covers 30 T cell receptor beta chains from one sample sequenced in a study of cytomegalovirus exposure and HLA in healthy donors. The PCR ran on 60 Vbeta and 13 Jbeta primers. The method was immunoSEQ multiplex PCR; TCRdb's version includes in-frame clones alone and lacks a portion of them. The data hold some 180,000 clones, with around 80% observed a single time. Sequencing was performed on PBMCs. These TCRs come from a man aged 35 to 55 in good health and CMV-seronegative.

The rearrangement links TRBV30 to TRBJ2-1; D gene unclear. Trimming pared 0 bases from V and 5 bases from J, leaving 5 bases between. Germline V lookup: CDR1 GTSNPN, CDR2 SVGIG (reference sequence). This CDR3 is built from 12 residues. CDR3 nucleotides: TGTGCCTGGAGTGTAATCAACAATGAGCAGTTCTTC. Its translation: CAWSVINNEQFF.

The chain links TRBV9 to TRBJ2-3; no definite D call. Trimming removed 1 base from V and 0 bases from J, with 6 bases in between. CDR3 length: 14 residues. CDR1 SGDLS and CDR2 YYNGEE come from the germline V gene. The CDR3 loop reads CASSVISSTDTQYF. The CDR3 DNA is TGTGCCAGCAGCGTAATATCTAGCACAGATACGCAGTATTTT.

The V call is TRBV6-5, the J call TRBJ2-7; no reliable D call. Germline lookup yields CDR1 MNHEY and CDR2 SVGAGI. This CDR3 contains 13 residues. V was shortened by 8 bases and J by 6 bases, with 17 bases between the two germline ends. The CDR3 spells CASRQARVTEQYF. The CDR3, as DNA: TGTGCCAGCCGCCAAGCCCGGGTCACCGAGCAGTACTTC.

This clone was detected only a few times. The chain uses TRBV7-2 and TRBJ2-5; 9 nucleotides agree with TRBD2. V dropped 0 bases and J dropped 5; count of bases not matched to a gene: 7. Germline assignment: CDR1 SGHTA and CDR2 FQGNSA. The CDR3 extends over 16 amino acids. CDR3 sequence reads: CASSLARGGAQETQYF. The CDR3 DNA reads TGTGCCAGCAGCTTAGCTCGCGGGGGGGCCCAGGAGACCCAGTACTTC.

V usage is TRBV15 and J usage is TRBJ2-7; maybe TRBD1 (6 bases). CDR1 and CDR2 (germline): LNHNV, YYDKDF (reference sequence). The CDR3 is 15 residues long. The V and J ends lost 4 bases and 2 bases respectively, with 15 bases between them. The CDR3 region is CATSNETSGAYEQYF. CDR3 DNA: TGTGCCACCAGCAACGAAACCTCAGGGGCCTACGAGCAGTACTTC.

Only a few counts were recorded for this clone. The V gene is TRBV5-6, the J gene TRBJ2-3, with TRBD2 identical over 15 bases. CDR3 length equals 18 residues. The germline V gene encodes CDR1 SGHDT and CDR2 YYEEEE. Germline trimming cut 4 bases from V and 1 base from J; bases unmatched to any gene: 7. DNA for the CDR3: TGTGCCAGCAGCCTGGGGACTAGCGGGAGGTTGGGCACAGATACGCAGTATTTT. This gives the protein CASSLGTSGRLGTDTQYF.

The V gene is TRBV5-1, the J gene TRBJ2-5; unclear D gene. CDR3 size: 13 residues. Germline V gene sequence: CDR1 SGHRS, CDR2 YFSETQ. V was pared by 3 bases and J by 4 bases, with 10 bases between. The CDR3 DNA follows: TGCGCCAGCAGCTCCCCAGGTGGAGAGACCCAGTACTTC. Translation gives CASSSPGGETQYF.

This chain connects TRBV5-4 to TRBJ1-2; D gene ambiguous. V was cut by 0 bases and J by 2 bases, with 5 bases left in between. Looked up from germline, CDR1 is SGHNT and CDR2 is YYREEE (reference sequence). This CDR3 contains 13 residues. CDR3 DNA: TGTGCCAGCAGCTTGGATCAGAACTATGGCTACACCTTC. Translating gives CASSLDQNYGYTF.

The V gene is TRBV7-2, the J gene TRBJ2-1, with a tentative D call TRBD1 (6 bases). This CDR3 has 14 residues. CDR1 is SGHTA, CDR2 FQGNSA, per germline. The germline V and J ends were trimmed by 3 bases and 2 bases, with 8 bases remaining between them. The CDR3 region has the DNA TGTGCCAGCAGCTTTGGACAGACCTACAATGAGCAGTTCTTC. Its translation: CASSFGQTYNEQFF.

V and J are TRBV7-6 and TRBJ1-1; 8 bases line up with TRBD1. The length of the CDR3 is 18 residues. The trim removed 5 bases at V and 2 bases at J, leaving 16 bases unmatched. Germline V CDR1 and CDR2: SGHVS, FNYEAQ. The CDR3 nucleotides read TGTGCCAGCAGCCCCCGAGCAGGGGGCCTGGCCCTTAACACTGAAGCTTTCTTT. Its translation: CASSPRAGGLALNTEAFF.

The chain is built from TRBV2 and TRBJ1-2; tentatively, D is TRBD1 (6 bases). Per germline, CDR1 SNHLY and CDR2 FYNNEI. The CDR3 spans 14 residues. V dropped 8 bases and J dropped 8 bases, with 21 bases sitting between them. For the CDR3, the DNA is TGTGCCAGCTCTGGGGGGGGCGCGTCTCGAGGCTACACCTTC. Translation gives CASSGGGASRGYTF.

This sequence joins TRBV30 and TRBJ1-1; D is undetermined. The CDR3 length is 15 residues. V lost 2 bases and J 1 base, leaving 14 bases between the germline ends. From germline, CDR1 is GTSNPN and CDR2 SVGIG (reference sequence). CDR3 nucleotide sequence: TGTGCCTGGAGTCTAGAGTGGCTGAGGAACACTGAAGCTTTCTTT. Amino acid sequence: CAWSLEWLRNTEAFF.

V gene TRBV14 combines with J gene TRBJ2-3, with D unclear. V gave up 1 base and J gave up 2 bases, with 13 bases separating them. The CDR3 sequence is 16 residues long. Germline V CDR1 and CDR2: SGHDN, FVKESK. CDR3 DNA: TGTGCCAGCAGCCAAGGCTTGGGCTTTATCACAGATACGCAGTATTTT. Encoded protein: CASSQGLGFITDTQYF.

A few counts support this clone. This chain connects TRBV28 to TRBJ2-5; 7 bases line up with TRBD1. The last part of the DNA fits TRBJ2-7 better; the J call may be wrong. This CDR3 comprises 15 residues. CDR1 is MDHEN and CDR2 is SYDVKM in the germline V gene. The CDR3 nucleotides read TGTGCCAGCAGTTCTGGGGACAGTGTTTCCTACGAGCAGTACTTC. Translated, it gives CASSSGDSVSYEQYF.

The rearrangement links TRBV19 to TRBJ1-1; possible D gene TRBD1, 5 bases. V lost 7 bases to trimming and J lost 0 bases, with 9 bases between them. The length of the CDR3 is 13 residues. The germline V gene has CDR1 LNHDA and CDR2 SQIVND (reference sequence). In nucleotides, the CDR3 is TGTGCCAGTACCCTGACAGTGAACACTGAAGCTTTCTTT. Translation: CASTLTVNTEAFF.

This chain connects TRBV9 to TRBJ2-7; 12 bases are shared with TRBD2. This CDR3 region has 15 residues. CDR1 SGDLS and CDR2 YYNGEE come from the germline V gene. J lost 4 bases, V lost 4 bases, and 6 bases had no gene match. The DNA of the CDR3 is TGTGCCAGCAGCCCCGGACTAGCGGGGCAATACGAGCAGTACTTC. The encoded protein is CASSPGLAGQYEQYF.

The CDR3, as DNA: TGTGCCAGCCGAAAAGAACTTATGGGACTCTCGTACTTC. Translation gives CASRKELMGLSYF. J is TRBJ2-5 and V is TRBV7-9; possibly TRBD2 for D (6 bases). CDR1 and CDR2 (germline): SEHNR, FQNEAQ (reference sequence). With 8 bases removed from V and 13 bases from J, the gap between germline ends came to 23 bases. This CDR3 is 13 amino acids long.

The chain couples TRBV7-2 to TRBJ2-5; D is perhaps TRBD2 (6 bases). CDR1 SGHTA and CDR2 FQGNSA come from the germline V gene. The V gene lost 4 bases and the J gene lost 4 bases, with 13 bases spanning the gap. This CDR3 is 14 amino acids long. This CDR3 is CASSSDYGGETQYF. As DNA, the CDR3 is TGTGCCAGCAGCTCGGACTACGGGGGAGAGACCCAGTACTTC.

V and J are TRBV2 and TRBJ1-2; D is unclear. V was pared by 6 bases and J by 4 bases, with 15 bases between. From germline, CDR1 is SNHLY and CDR2 FYNNEI. This CDR3 has 14 residues. The CDR3, as DNA: TGTGCCAGCAGATCCACGGCGGCAAGCTATGGCTACACCTTC. Translating gives CASRSTAASYGYTF.

This clone was detected a few times. This chain uses TRBV7-6 with TRBJ2-1; 9 bases map to TRBD2. V lost 5 bases, J lost 9 bases, and 8 bases stayed unmatched. The germline V gene has CDR1 SGHVS and CDR2 FNYEAQ. The CDR3 loop spans 14 amino acids. The CDR3 nucleotides are TGTGCCAGCAGCCCGGGCGGGAGGGCCCTTGAGCAGTTCTTC. Translation gives CASSPGGRALEQFF.

The chain recombines TRBV2 with TRBJ1-2; D is perhaps TRBD1 (5 bases). V was shortened by 7 bases and J by 7 bases, with 19 bases between the two germline ends. Germline V gives CDR1 SNHLY, CDR2 FYNNEI. The CDR3 is 14 residues long. The CDR3 here is CASILGWGVSGYTF. In nucleotides, the CDR3 is TGTGCCAGCATCCTCGGCTGGGGGGTGAGTGGCTACACCTTC.

The chain links TRBV12-5 to TRBJ1-1; 7 positions match TRBD1. Trimming removed 6 bases from V and 1 base from J; junction bases left unmatched: 8. The CDR3 has 15 residues. Germline assignment: CDR1 LGHNT and CDR2 FRNRAP. The CDR3 here is CASGPSGQTNTEAFF. CDR3 in DNA: TGTGCTAGTGGCCCCTCGGGACAGACGAACACTGAAGCTTTCTTT.

The V gene is TRBV7-9, the J gene TRBJ1-3; no reliable D call. Trimming pared 3 bases from V and 0 bases from J, leaving 12 bases between. This CDR3 is built from 16 residues. The V gene's germline CDR1 is SEHNR and CDR2 FQNEAQ (reference sequence). In DNA form, the CDR3 reads TGTGCCAGCAGCTTGGGTGACACCTCCTCTGGAAACACCATATATTTT. Translation gives CASSLGDTSSGNTIYF.

This chain uses TRBV7-3 with TRBJ2-3; tentatively, D is TRBD2 (5 bases). Trimming pared 3 bases from V and 1 base from J, leaving 14 bases between. This CDR3 is 16 amino acids long. Germline values: CDR1 SGHTA, CDR2 FQGTGA. The CDR3, as DNA: TGTGCCAGCAGCTTGCGGGCGTCCGATCGCACAGATACGCAGTATTTT. Translation gives CASSLRASDRTDTQYF.

The rearrangement joins TRBV2 to TRBJ2-7; possibly TRBD1 for D (6 bases). The CDR3 extends over 11 amino acids. The germline V gene encodes CDR1 SNHLY and CDR2 FYNNEI. V was shortened by 5 bases and J by 6 bases, with 8 bases between the two germline ends. The DNA of the CDR3 is TGTGCCAGCAGTTACAGGGCCGAGCAGTACTTC. Encoded protein: CASSYRAEQYF.

The genes are TRBV7-9 and TRBJ2-2; 7 bases are shared with TRBD2. Unmatched junction bases numbered 4, after V lost 2 bases and J lost 4 bases. CDR1 is SEHNR, CDR2 FQNEAQ, per germline (reference sequence). There are 15 residues in the CDR3. Here the CDR3 DNA reads TGTGCCAGCAGCTTACGCGGGAGCGGCACCGGGGAGCTGTTTTTT. This translates into CASSLRGSGTGELFF.

V usage is TRBV4-3 and J usage is TRBJ2-5; 7 bases match TRBD2. Losses at the gene ends were 1 base for V and 5 bases for J; bases not matched to a gene: 19. The CDR3 covers 19 residues. CDR1 and CDR2 (germline): LGHNA, YSLEER. The CDR3 sequence: CASSQGFQGGGGAQETQYF. CDR3 coding DNA: TGCGCCAGCAGCCAAGGATTTCAGGGTGGCGGGGGAGCCCAGGAGACCCAGTACTTC.

In this sample, this clone turned up once. This chain joins TRBV18 and TRBJ2-7; no definite D call. CDR1 is KGHSH and CDR2 is LQKENI in the germline V gene. CDR3 length: 12 residues. V lost 3 bases and J 6 bases, leaving 9 bases between the germline ends. This CDR3 is CASSPSGGEQYF. DNA for the CDR3: TGTGCCAGCTCACCGTCTGGCGGCGAGCAGTACTTC. Drawing the rest from reference TRBV18 and TRBJ2-7, the complete variable domain is NAGVMQNPRHLVRRRGQEARLRCSPMKGHSHVYWYRQLPEEGLKFMVYLQKENIIDESGMPKERFSAEFPKEGPSILRIQQVVRGDSAAYFCASSPSGGEQYFGPGTRLTVT.

This clone was picked up a small number of times. J is TRBJ1-2 and V is TRBV5-4; the D gene is possibly TRBD1 (5 bases). Trimming cost V 0 bases and J 9 bases, with 12 bases left between them. CDR3 length equals 13 residues. Germline CDR1 is SGHNT and CDR2 is YYREEE (reference sequence). The CDR3 reads CASSLVGGVSYTF. The DNA for the CDR3 is TGTGCCAGCAGCTTGGTCGGGGGGGTGAGCTACACCTTC.

The chain has TRBV5-1 and TRBJ1-1; no firm D call. CDR1 SGHRS and CDR2 YFSETQ come from the germline V gene. The CDR3 contains 14 residues. V lost 2 bases to trimming and J lost 0 bases, with 8 bases between them. CDR3 nucleotides: TGCGCCAGCAGCTTACCGACTATGAACACTGAAGCTTTCTTT. Amino acid sequence: CASSLPTMNTEAFF. The full variable domain, its missing parts supplied by reference TRBV5-1 and TRBJ1-1, is KAGVTQTPRYLIKTRGQQVTLSCSPISGHRSVSWYQQTPGQGLQFLFEYFSETQRNKGNFPGRFSGRQFSNSRSEMNVSTLELGDSALYLCASSLPTMNTEAFFGQGTRLTVV.